These 21 T cell receptor beta chains originate from one sample sequenced in a study of blood T cell repertoires in COVID-19. This table comes from immunoSEQ multiplex PCR, and its TCRdb copy is limited to in-frame clones, with some not included. The data contain some 250,000 clones, 65% to 85% of them singletons. Sequenced input: peripheral blood. These receptors were taken from a man between 50 and 59 years old with active or convalescent COVID-19.

The rearrangement uses TRBV4-2 and TRBJ2-7, with 9 bases matching TRBD2. The CDR3 runs to 15 residues. CDR1 is LGHNA and CDR2 is YNFKEQ in the germline V gene. V trimming: 1 base; J trimming: 1 base; junction bases outside the gene matches: 2. CDR3 nucleotide sequence: TGTGCCAGCAGCCAAGCTAGCGGGACATCCTACGAGCAGTACTTC. It specifies CASSQASGTSYEQYF.

About this clone itself: Other DNA sequences in the same sample also yield this CDR3. The rearrangement joins TRBV5-1 to TRBJ1-1; 9 bases fit TRBD1. The CDR3 consists of 14 residues. In germline, CDR1 is SGHRS, CDR2 YFSETQ. Trimming took 4 bases from V and 4 from J; bases not matched to a gene: 5. The CDR3 bases are TGCGCCAGCAGCCCGGGACAGGGCGCCACTGAAGCTTTCTTT. This encodes CASSPGQGATEAFF.

This clone came up once. The chain couples TRBV5-1 to TRBJ1-2; D unclear. V was trimmed by 4 bases and J by 8 bases, leaving 12 bases between them. The CDR3 extends over 12 amino acids. From germline, CDR1 is SGHRS and CDR2 YFSETQ. CDR3 loop: CASSPGTEGYTF. CDR3 sequence (DNA): TGCGCCAGCAGCCCCGGTACCGAAGGCTACACCTTC.

CDR3 loop: CAWSRFPADQPQHF. In DNA, the CDR3 is TGTGCCTGGAGCCGCTTTCCCGCGGATCAGCCCCAGCATTTT. The chain combines TRBV30 with TRBJ1-5; the D is unclear. In germline, CDR1 is GTSNPN, CDR2 SVGIG (reference sequence). V was pared by 3 bases and J by 5 bases, with 14 bases between. The CDR3 is 14 residues long.

This rearrangement joins TRBV7-6 to TRBJ2-1; 7 bases are shared with TRBD2. This CDR3 comprises 14 residues. Germline trimming cut 5 bases from V and 3 bases from J; bases unmatched to any gene: 4. The germline V gene encodes CDR1 SGHVS and CDR2 FNYEAQ. The CDR3 reads CASSPRGVYNEQFF. CDR3 in DNA: TGTGCCAGCAGCCCTCGGGGGGTCTACAATGAGCAGTTCTTC.

This rearrangement joins TRBV12-3 or TRBV12-4 to TRBJ1-1, with a weak D call TRBD1 (6 bases). Trimming stripped 6 bases from V and 1 base from J, with 9 bases between. CDR3 size: 13 residues. CDR3 DNA sequence: TGTGCCAGCAGACAGGGTACGAACACTGAAGCTTTCTTT. Its translation is CASRQGTNTEAFF.

The V call is TRBV3-1 (or the pseudogene TRBV3-2), the J call TRBJ2-1, with TRBD1 matching over 8 bases. After removal of 2 bases from V and 7 bases from J, the junction contained 4 bases not matched to a gene. CDR3 length: 14 amino acids. Germline CDR1 reads LGHDT; CDR2 reads YNNKEL (reference sequence). CDR3 in amino acids: CASSQSRDRNEQFF. DNA for the CDR3: TGTGCCAGCAGCCAATCTCGGGACAGGAATGAGCAGTTCTTC.

The chain recombines TRBV6-5 with TRBJ1-2; 8 bases align to TRBD1. CDR1 is MNHEY, CDR2 SVGAGI, per germline. There are 13 residues in the CDR3. With V trimmed by 6 bases and J by 4 bases, 4 bases remained unmatched. The CDR3 DNA reads as TGTGCCAGCAGGAACAGGGGGAGCTATGGCTACACCTTC. Translated: CASRNRGSYGYTF.

The gene calls are TRBV18 and TRBJ1-1; D is unclear. Germline V gene lookup returns CDR1 KGHSH and CDR2 LQKENI. Deletions cut 3 bases from V and 3 bases from J, with 8 bases between. The CDR3 consists of 13 residues. CDR3 residues: CASSPVHDTEAFF. CDR3 in DNA: TGTGCCAGCTCACCGGTACACGACACTGAAGCTTTCTTT.

A remark on this clone: An end of the junction differs from the germline gene, which may be a read error. CDR3 nucleotides: TGTGCCAGCAGCCAAGACGTCAGGATTCCCTTCTTC. It codes for CASSQDVRIPFF. This chain uses TRBV3-1 (or the pseudogene TRBV3-2) with TRBJ2-7, with unresolved D. The germline CDR1 and CDR2 sequences are LGHDT and YNNKEL (reference sequence). There are 12 residues in the CDR3.

The chain combines TRBV11-2 with TRBJ1-2; 10 bases align to TRBD1. V shed 5 bases, J shed 8 bases, and the junction held 11 bases outside the gene matches. Germline values: CDR1 SGHAT, CDR2 FQNNGV. The CDR3 has 15 amino acids. This CDR3 is CASSHPGQGHAGYTF. The CDR3 DNA sequence: TGTGCCAGCAGCCATCCGGGACAGGGGCATGCAGGCTACACCTTC.

J is TRBJ1-3 and V is TRBV6-6; D not certain. CDR3 length: 15 amino acids. Trimming removed 0 bases at V and 2 bases at J, with 8 bases between. The V gene's germline CDR1 is MNHNY and CDR2 SVGAGI (reference sequence). This CDR3 reads CASSYSRDTGNTIYF. CDR3 sequence (DNA): TGTGCCAGCAGTTACTCCCGGGATACTGGAAACACCATATATTTT.

The J gene is TRBJ1-2, the V gene TRBV9; TRBD1 matches 8 bases. This CDR3 spans 14 amino acids. The germline V gene encodes CDR1 SGDLS and CDR2 YYNGEE. The V gene end was trimmed by 3 bases and the J gene end by 4 bases; junction bases not matched to a gene: 5. CDR3: CASSGGDRGYGYTF. For the CDR3, the DNA is TGTGCCAGCAGCGGGGGCGACAGGGGCTATGGCTACACCTTC.

The genes are TRBV7-6 and TRBJ1-2; a possible D gene is TRBD1 (5 bases). The CDR3 is made up of 14 amino acids. Deletions cut 9 bases from V and 1 base from J, with 15 bases between. CDR1 is SGHVS and CDR2 is FNYEAQ in the germline V gene. The CDR3 here is CASSPLDSNYGYTF. The CDR3 bases are TGTGCCAGTTCCCCGCTTGACAGTAACTATGGCTACACCTTC.

V gene TRBV6-1 combines with J gene TRBJ2-7; the match to TRBD2 covers 7 bases. With V trimmed by 0 bases and J by 4 bases, 6 bases remained unmatched. Per the germline V gene, CDR1 is MNHNS and CDR2 is SASEGT. This CDR3 contains 15 residues. CDR3: CASSEAGSGTYEQYF. The CDR3 nucleotides are TGTGCCAGCAGTGAAGCTGGAAGCGGGACTTACGAGCAGTACTTC.

This sequence joins TRBV3-1 (or the pseudogene TRBV3-2) and TRBJ2-1; 11 bases are shared with TRBD2. The CDR3 covers 15 residues. The germline V gene encodes CDR1 LGHDT and CDR2 YNNKEL (reference sequence). The junction had 5 bases not matched to a gene; V was cut back by 4 bases and J by 6 bases. The CDR3 DNA reads as TGTGCCAGCAGCCCGGGACTAGCGGCCCTCAATGAGCAGTTCTTC. Its protein product is CASSPGLAALNEQFF.

This chain links TRBV15 with TRBJ2-7, with D tentatively TRBD2 (6 bases). Trimming took 4 bases from V and 3 from J, leaving 16 bases between them. CDR1 is LNHNV and CDR2 is YYDKDF in the germline V gene (reference sequence). This CDR3 spans 15 amino acids. The CDR3 loop reads CATSTGGSGYYEQYF. The DNA of the CDR3 is TGTGCCACCAGCACCGGGGGTAGCGGCTACTACGAGCAGTACTTC.

Written as DNA, the CDR3 is TGTGCCAGCAGTGAGTGGGACGGGAGCACTGAAGCTTTCTTT. It yields the protein CASSEWDGSTEAFF. The genes are TRBV2 and TRBJ1-1, with a weak D call TRBD1 (5 bases). Germline CDR1 is SNHLY and CDR2 is FYNNEI. Deletions cut 3 bases from V and 4 bases from J, with 12 bases between. CDR3 length: 14 amino acids.

This chain links TRBV7-8 with TRBJ1-3; no firm D call. CDR3 length equals 12 residues. V was shortened by 5 bases and J by 2 bases, with 4 bases between the two germline ends. From germline, CDR1 is SGHVS and CDR2 FQNEAQ. CDR3 sequence reads: CASSLTGNTIYF. The CDR3 DNA reads as TGTGCCAGCAGCCTTACTGGAAACACCATATATTTT.

The chain combines TRBV19 with TRBJ2-6; 8 bases line up with TRBD1. CDR1 and CDR2 (germline): LNHDA, SQIVND (reference sequence). CDR3 length equals 18 residues. V was pared by 3 bases and J by 0 bases, with 7 bases of the junction left unmatched. CDR3 region: CASSISGTGVSGANVLTF. CDR3 nucleotides: TGTGCCAGTAGTATTTCCGGGACAGGCGTCTCTGGGGCCAACGTCCTGACTTTC. Full variable domain (outside the CDR3, taken from reference TRBV19 and TRBJ2-6): DGGITQSPKYLFRKEGQNVTLSCEQNLNHDAMYWYRQDPGQGLRLIYYSQIVNDFQKGDIAEGYSVSREKKESFPLTVTSAQKNPTAFYLCASSISGTGVSGANVLTFGAGSRLTVL.

V gene TRBV27 combines with J gene TRBJ2-7; D might be TRBD2 (5 bases). The germline CDR1 and CDR2 sequences are MNHEY and SMNVEV (reference sequence). The CDR3 sequence is 16 residues long. With 6 bases removed from V and 1 base from J, the gap between germline ends came to 19 bases. CDR3 residues: CASRRSDTSGSYEQYF. Written as DNA, the CDR3 is TGTGCCAGCAGGCGGTCAGACACCTCGGGATCCTACGAGCAGTACTTC.